Shown below are 5 T cell receptor beta chains from a single sample sequenced in a study of blood T cell repertoires in COVID-19. Assay used: immunoSEQ multiplex PCR; TCRdb lists only in-frame clones, some missing. Of more than 250,000 clones listed, approximately 88% are singletons. Sequencing input: PBMCs or T cells enriched from blood (not recorded which). These receptors all stem from a woman aged 40 to 50 with acute COVID-19.

The V call is TRBV7-9, the J call TRBJ2-1; TRBD2 agrees at 11 bases. The CDR3 has 17 amino acids. Germline CDR1 reads SEHNR; CDR2 reads FQNEAQ (reference sequence). Germline trimming cut 3 bases from V and 4 bases from J; bases unmatched to any gene: 8. CDR3 nucleotides: TGTGCCAGCAGCTTTTATCTAGGGACTAGCGGATACAATGAGCAGTTCTTC. Translated: CASSFYLGTSGYNEQFF.

The genes are TRBV3-1 (or the pseudogene TRBV3-2) and TRBJ2-1, with a weak D call TRBD2 (6 bases). CDR3 length: 15 residues. Germline-derived CDR1 and CDR2 are LGHDT and YNNKEL (reference sequence). Trimming stripped 8 bases from V and 0 bases from J, with 14 bases between. CDR3 residues: CASEVGRNSYNEQFF. Written as DNA, the CDR3 is TGTGCCAGCGAGGTCGGGAGAAACTCCTACAATGAGCAGTTCTTC.

The V call is TRBV2, the J call TRBJ2-3; 9 nucleotides agree with TRBD2. The V and J ends lost 4 bases and 2 bases, in that order; junction bases with no gene match: 4. This CDR3 has 15 residues. Per germline, CDR1 SNHLY and CDR2 FYNNEI. CDR3 in amino acids: CASSGLAGITDTQYF. The CDR3 DNA is TGTGCCAGCAGTGGGCTAGCGGGGATCACAGATACGCAGTATTTT.

The chain carries TRBV24-1 and TRBJ2-1; D is perhaps TRBD1 (6 bases). The CDR3 contains 16 residues. V gave up 4 bases and J gave up 5 bases, with 17 bases separating them. Germline CDR1 KGHDR, CDR2 SFDVKD. The DNA of the CDR3 is TGTGCCACCAGTGACCCTGACAGGTACAAACACAATGAGCAGTTCTTC. Encoded protein: CATSDPDRYKHNEQFF.

The chain employs TRBV28 and TRBJ1-2; 7 nucleotides match TRBD1. The germline gives CDR1 MDHEN, CDR2 SYDVKM. This CDR3 comprises 12 residues. Trimming removed 8 bases from V and 4 bases from J; junction bases left unmatched: 4. CDR3 coding DNA: TGTGCCAGCTCCAGGGGGGCCTATGGCTACACCTTC. Its translation: CASSRGAYGYTF.